The 17 T cell receptor beta chains presented below share a single source sample, sequenced in a study of cytomegalovirus exposure and HLA in healthy donors. The study ran its PCR with 60 Vbeta and 13 Jbeta primers. The table came from immunoSEQ multiplex PCR; TCRdb's copy has only in-frame clones and leaves some out. The data show about 220,000 clones, 82% seen once. Source material: PBMCs. Receptor source: a woman in her 40s in good health and CMV-seropositive.

The chain combines TRBV6-5 with TRBJ2-1, with D possibly TRBD1 on 6 matching bases. CDR1 is MNHEY and CDR2 is SVGAGI in the germline V gene. This CDR3 has 14 residues. The V end lost 5 bases, the J end lost 9 bases, and 17 bases lay between the germline ends. CDR3 residues: CASSPSTGWGEQFF. The CDR3 DNA reads TGTGCCAGCAGTCCTTCCACAGGGTGGGGTGAGCAGTTCTTC.

This chain connects TRBV25-1 to TRBJ1-3; D uncertain. V lost 1 base, J lost 0 bases, and 7 bases lay in between. This CDR3 spans 15 amino acids. CDR1 and CDR2 (germline): MGHDK, SYGVNS. The CDR3 loop is CASSESRISGNTIYF. The CDR3 DNA reads TGTGCCAGCAGTGAATCCAGAATCTCTGGAAACACCATATATTTT.

The CDR3, as DNA: TGTGCCAGCAGCCAAGAGAGTTGGGACACTAACTATGGCTACACCTTC. Translation gives CASSQESWDTNYGYTF. The chain combines TRBV4-2 with TRBJ1-2, with TRBD1 as a possible D gene (6 bases). Germline values: CDR1 LGHNA, CDR2 YNFKEQ. The CDR3 is 16 amino acids. The germline V and J ends were trimmed by 0 bases and 0 bases, with 11 bases remaining between them.

The chain has TRBV4-1 and TRBJ1-2; 9 bases are a match to TRBD1. The CDR3 runs to 15 residues. The V gene end was trimmed by 4 bases and the J gene end by 7 bases; junction bases not matched to a gene: 10. CDR1 is MGHRA, CDR2 YSYEKL, per germline. In DNA, the CDR3 is TGCGCCAGCAGCCTTGGGGGGGGACAGGGAGGTGGCTACACCTTC. Its translation: CASSLGGGQGGGYTF.

The gene calls are TRBV7-6 and TRBJ2-5, with a possible D match to TRBD2 (7 bases). Germline values: CDR1 SGHVS, CDR2 FNYEAQ. The CDR3 runs to 15 residues. V lost 5 bases to trimming and J lost 6 bases, with 19 bases between them. DNA of the CDR3: TGTGCCAGCAGCCAAGGGGGGGACACGGGAAAGACCCAGTACTTC. Amino acids: CASSQGGDTGKTQYF.

V and J are TRBV6-1 and TRBJ1-5; possibly TRBD1 for D (5 bases). V lost 6 bases and J lost 2, with 14 bases in between. The V gene's germline CDR1 is MNHNS and CDR2 SASEGT. The CDR3 runs 15 residues. The CDR3 nucleotides are TGTGCCAGCAGCTCTGAGGACACCGGCAATCAGCCCCAGCATTTT. Amino acids: CASSSEDTGNQPQHF.

The chain employs TRBV5-1 and TRBJ1-1; a weak D match, TRBD1 (6 bases). Per germline, CDR1 SGHRS and CDR2 YFSETQ. The CDR3 runs to 14 residues. The V end lost 4 bases, the J end lost 3 bases, and 13 bases lay between the germline ends. CDR3: CASSRGQADTEAFF. CDR3 in DNA: TGCGCCAGCAGCCGGGGACAAGCCGACACTGAAGCTTTCTTT.

This clone was seen only once. This rearrangement joins TRBV6-1 to TRBJ2-3; perhaps TRBD1 as D (5 bases). V lost 3 bases to trimming and J lost 1 base, with 8 bases between them. Germline CDR1 reads MNHNS; CDR2 reads SASEGT. This CDR3 has 14 amino acids. CDR3 in amino acids: CASSDRQRTDTQYF. The DNA for the CDR3 is TGTGCCAGCAGTGATAGACAGCGCACAGATACGCAGTATTTT.

CDR3 nucleotide sequence: TGTGCCAGCAGCGCCCCCCCCAGACAGGGTTTGAATTCACCCCTCCACTTT. It translates to CASSAPPRQGLNSPLHF. The rearrangement joins TRBV7-6 to TRBJ1-6, with 7 bases matching TRBD1. The CDR3 is made up of 17 amino acids. Germline CDR1 SGHVS, CDR2 FNYEAQ. The ends lost 5 bases at V and 7 bases at J; junction bases unmatched: 14. Full variable domain (rest looked up from reference TRBV7-6 and TRBJ1-6): GAGVSQSPRYKVTKRGQDVALRCDPISGHVSLYWYRQALGQGPEFLTYFNYEAQQDKSGLPNDRFSAERPEGSISTLTIQRTEQRDSAMYRCASSAPPRQGLNSPLHFGNGTRLTVT.

The chain joins TRBV19 to TRBJ1-4; 7 nucleotides agree with TRBD1. The germline gives CDR1 LNHDA, CDR2 SQIVND (reference sequence). V shed 3 bases, J shed 0 bases, and the junction held 7 bases outside the gene matches. The CDR3 totals 17 residues. The CDR3 reads CASSMGQGVATNEKLFF. CDR3 bases: TGTGCCAGTAGTATGGGGCAGGGGGTCGCAACTAATGAAAAACTGTTTTTT.

About this clone itself: A read error may account for a junction end that differs from germline. The chain uses TRBV7-9 and TRBJ1-1; D may be TRBD1 (5 bases). The germline gives CDR1 SEHNR, CDR2 FQNEAQ (reference sequence). The CDR3 is 12 amino acids. The CDR3 protein is CSSGVAGAEAFF. In DNA, the CDR3 is TGTTCCAGCGGTGTCGCGGGGGCTGAAGCTTTCTTT.

Concerning this clone itself: An end of the junction differs from the germline gene, which may be a read error. Different DNA sequences within this sample yield the same CDR3. This rearrangement joins TRBV30 to TRBJ1-6; 7 nucleotides match TRBD1. The CDR3 runs 16 residues. The germline V gene encodes CDR1 GTSNPN and CDR2 SVGIG (reference sequence). The CDR3 sequence is CAWRLLGGQFNSPLHF. CDR3 nucleotide sequence: TGTGCCTGGAGGTTGTTAGGGGGACAGTTTAATTCCCCCCTCCACTTT.

The chain uses TRBV5-4 and TRBJ2-5, with a possible D match to TRBD2 (7 bases). Germline CDR1 reads SGHNT; CDR2 reads YYREEE (reference sequence). V lost 2 bases and J lost 5, with 22 bases in between. CDR3 length equals 17 residues. The DNA of the CDR3 is TGTGCCAGCAGCTTAGGCTCTCGGAGGGGGGGCGGGGAGACCCAGTACTTC. This codes for CASSLGSRRGGGETQYF.

Worth noting for this clone: With a much larger clone just one base away, this may be a read error. Written as DNA, the CDR3 is TGTGCCAGCAGCTTGGACAGGAACTATGGCTACACCTTC. Translated: CASSLDRNYGYTF. J is TRBJ1-2 and V is TRBV5-6, with D perhaps TRBD1 (5 bases). This CDR3 contains 13 residues. The V and J ends lost 0 bases and 2 bases respectively, with 5 bases between them. The germline V gene has CDR1 SGHDT and CDR2 YYEEEE.

The rearrangement links TRBV7-9 to TRBJ2-1; 7 bases are a match to TRBD1. Germline loops: CDR1 SEHNR, CDR2 FQNEAQ (reference sequence). The V and J ends lost 5 bases and 4 bases, in that order; junction bases with no gene match: 5. This CDR3 region has 14 residues. CDR3 sequence reads: CASSPGGAYNEQFF. In DNA, the CDR3 is TGTGCCAGCAGCCCAGGGGGTGCATACAATGAGCAGTTCTTC. Combining the CDR3 with reference TRBV7-9 and TRBJ2-1 gives the whole variable domain DTGVSQNPRHKITKRGQNVTFRCDPISEHNRLYWYRQTLGQGPEFLTYFQNEAQLEKSRLLSDRFSAERPKGSFSTLEIQRTEQGDSAMYLCASSPGGAYNEQFFGPGTRLTVL.

The chain uses TRBV9 and TRBJ1-2, with TRBD1 matching over 7 bases. With V trimmed by 4 bases and J by 2 bases, 8 bases remained unmatched. Germline CDR1 SGDLS, CDR2 YYNGEE. The CDR3 extends over 15 amino acids. DNA for the CDR3: TGTGCCAGCAGCCAGGGGGGAACAGAAAACTATGGCTACACCTTC. Amino acids: CASSQGGTENYGYTF.

This clone was found a few times. The chain combines TRBV7-9 with TRBJ1-6, with TRBD1 matching 7 bases. The CDR3 loop spans 15 amino acids. Germline CDR1 is SEHNR and CDR2 is FQNEAQ (reference sequence). V was pared by 3 bases and J by 10 bases, with 9 bases of the junction left unmatched. CDR3 nucleotides: TGTGCCAGCAGCTTTGCGACAGGGAGCATCTCACCCCTCCACTTT. Its translation is CASSFATGSISPLHF.